A single sample is the source of the 10 T cell receptor beta chains below, sequenced in a study of T cells expressing NK-cell markers. TCRdb reanalyzed the 5' RACE reads and collapses them to one entry per CDR3 protein, without DNA. This repertoire includes some 150,000 distinct CDR3 sequences. The sample taken for sequencing was blood T cells: a sorted CD56 or NKG2C T cell subset, CD4+ or CD8+ T cells, or bulk PBMC T cells (not recorded which). The receptors derive from a man between 18 and 35 years old in good health.

The genes are TRBV25-1 and TRBJ2-5; the D call of TRBD2 rests on TCRdb alone, since no DNA is present to check it. CDR1 and CDR2 (germline): MGHDK, SYGVNS. The CDR3 length is 19 residues. CDR3 protein: CASSDSPGGPLVHQETQYF.

This chain connects TRBV14 to TRBJ2-3; TCRdb's D gene call, TRBD1, goes unchecked for lack of DNA. CDR1 SGHDN and CDR2 FVKESK come from the germline V gene. The CDR3 runs 13 residues. The CDR3 here is CASSSRGTDTQYF. The whole variable domain, remainder taken from reference TRBV14 and TRBJ2-3, is EAGVTQFPSHSVIEKGQTVTLRCDPISGHDNLYWYRRVMGKEIKFLLHFVKESKQDESGMPNNRFLAERTGGTYSTLKVQPAELEDSGVYFCASSSRGTDTQYFGPGTRLTVL.

The chain combines TRBV19 with TRBJ1-5; the TRBD1 assignment by TCRdb is unverifiable without DNA. The CDR3 loop spans 17 amino acids. Germline V gene sequence: CDR1 LNHDA, CDR2 SQIVND (reference sequence). Here the CDR3 reads CASSNGQGSVRNQPQHF.

The chain employs TRBV6-5 and TRBJ2-2; the TCRdb D gene call, TRBD2, has no DNA to confirm it. This CDR3 comprises 15 residues. The germline V gene has CDR1 MNHEY and CDR2 SVGAGI. The CDR3 region is CASSYSGPAGWELFF.

This sequence joins TRBV5-1 and TRBJ2-3; TCRdb designates TRBD2, a call that cannot be tested without DNA. The CDR3 sequence is 16 residues long. CDR1 is SGHRS, CDR2 YFSETQ, per germline. CDR3 sequence reads: CASSLITAGGSDTQYF.

The chain carries TRBV20-1 and TRBJ2-7; without DNA, the TCRdb call of TRBD1 cannot be checked. This CDR3 region has 16 residues. Germline CDR1 is DFQATT and CDR2 is SNEGSKA (reference sequence). CDR3 loop: CSARPNRGAGSYEQYF.

The chain employs TRBV12-3 or TRBV12-4 and TRBJ2-7; the D call of TRBD1 rests on TCRdb alone, since no DNA is present to check it. This CDR3 spans 13 amino acids. Here the CDR3 reads CASGHRGPYEQYF.

The chain employs TRBV11-2 and TRBJ2-3; TCRdb returns TRBD2, unconfirmable since there is no DNA. Germline lookup yields CDR1 SGHAT and CDR2 FQNNGV. The CDR3 covers 17 residues. CDR3 sequence: CASSLYPGLAGTDTQYF.

The CDR3 protein is CASSFGTGENNEQFF. This chain uses TRBV11-2 with TRBJ2-1; there is no DNA to check the TCRdb D call of TRBD1. Germline V lookup: CDR1 SGHAT, CDR2 FQNNGV. CDR3 length: 15 amino acids.

The V call is TRBV5-4, the J call TRBJ2-7; lacking DNA, the TRBD1 call made by TCRdb goes unchecked. The CDR3 loop spans 15 amino acids. The V gene's germline CDR1 is SGHNT and CDR2 YYREEE (reference sequence). The CDR3 sequence: CASSGGTGGTYEQYF. The variable domain in full, with the rest retrieved from reference TRBV5-4 and TRBJ2-7, is ETGVTQSPTHLIKTRGQQVTLRCSSQSGHNTVSWYQQALGQGPQFIFQYYREEENGRGNFPPRFSGLQFPNYSSELNVNALELDDSALYLCASSGGTGGTYEQYFGPGTRLTVT.